One and the same sample provided the 30 T cell receptor beta chains below, sequenced in a study of shared clonotypes between healthy human individuals. The assay was immunoSEQ multiplex PCR, and TCRdb's table has in-frame clones only and misses some. The sample consists of 2 million or so clones, approximately 95% of them appearing once. Sequenced sample: naive CD4+ T cells sorted from blood. Indicated subset: CD45RA+ positively selected. The receptor set was obtained from a man in his late teens or twenties in good health.

This chain connects TRBV27 to TRBJ2-7, with 11 nucleotides matching TRBD1. Germline V gene data show CDR1 as MNHEY and CDR2 as SMNVEV (reference sequence). With 4 bases clipped from V and 10 bases from J, the junction kept 9 bases outside the gene matches. This CDR3 region has 14 residues. CDR3: CASSSSGTGGAQYF. In DNA, the CDR3 is TGTGCCAGCAGTTCGTCCGGGACAGGGGGGGCCCAGTACTTC.

The chain links TRBV18 to TRBJ1-1; D is unresolved. Germline CDR1 KGHSH, CDR2 LQKENI. Trimming took off 1 base at V and 1 base at J, with 7 bases between the two ends. The CDR3 runs to 14 residues. CDR3 sequence reads: CASSPRVANTEAFF. DNA for the CDR3: TGTGCCAGCTCACCACGGGTAGCGAACACTGAAGCTTTCTTT.

CDR3: CASSERYRPITSTDTQYF. CDR3 nucleotides: TGTGCCAGCAGTGAACGCTATCGACCAATAACTAGCACAGATACGCAGTATTTT. The rearrangement joins TRBV6-1 to TRBJ2-3, with D uncertain. CDR3 length equals 18 residues. Germline V gene lookup returns CDR1 MNHNS and CDR2 SASEGT. Between the trimmed V and J ends, which lost 2 bases and 0 bases, there was a span of 18 bases.

The chain joins TRBV2 to TRBJ2-1; D ambiguous. Looked up from germline, CDR1 is SNHLY and CDR2 is FYNNEI. There are 12 residues in the CDR3. The V and J ends lost 8 bases and 8 bases respectively, with 13 bases between them. The CDR3 protein is CASGGVRDEQFF. The CDR3 DNA follows: TGTGCCAGCGGTGGAGTACGTGATGAGCAGTTCTTC.

This clone was observed once. The chain recombines TRBV14 with TRBJ1-2, with D maybe TRBD1 (6 bases). CDR3 length: 15 residues. Germline V CDR1 and CDR2: SGHDN, FVKESK. V shed 3 bases and J shed 0 bases, with 11 bases lying between them. In nucleotides, the CDR3 is TGTGCCAGCAGCCACCTAGGACAGCCTAACTATGGCTACACCTTC. This gives the protein CASSHLGQPNYGYTF.

The rearrangement joins TRBV11-2 to TRBJ2-7; 9 positions match TRBD1. The CDR3 sequence is 16 residues long. The J segment lost 1 base and the V segment lost 7 bases, leaving 11 bases of the junction unmatched. In germline, CDR1 is SGHAT, CDR2 FQNNGV. The CDR3 loop is CASTGPRGTGSYEQYF. CDR3 in DNA: TGTGCCAGCACCGGCCCCCGGGGGACAGGGTCCTACGAGCAGTACTTC.

Turning to this clone: This specimen includes other DNA sequences encoding the same CDR3. The chain carries TRBV5-1 and TRBJ1-3; D might be TRBD1 (6 bases). The CDR3 sequence is 15 residues long. The ends were cut back, 4 bases at V and 0 bases at J, with 11 bases in the middle. The germline V gene encodes CDR1 SGHRS and CDR2 YFSETQ. CDR3 DNA: TGCGCCAGCAGCCCCGGACAGTCCTCTGGAAACACCATATATTTT. Amino acid sequence: CASSPGQSSGNTIYF.

The chain carries TRBV5-4 and TRBJ2-3; 9 bases map to TRBD2. The CDR3 consists of 16 residues. In germline, CDR1 is SGHNT, CDR2 YYREEE (reference sequence). Unmatched junction bases numbered 6, after V lost 4 bases and J lost 0 bases. As DNA, the CDR3 is TGTGCCAGCAGCCCGATGACTAGCGGAAGCACAGATACGCAGTATTTT. Its protein product is CASSPMTSGSTDTQYF.

The J gene is TRBJ1-3, the V gene TRBV29-1; the D is unclear. CDR3 length: 13 amino acids. CDR1 SQVTM and CDR2 ANQGSEA come from the germline V gene. V dropped 7 bases and J dropped 3 bases, with 13 bases sitting between them. CDR3 nucleotide sequence: TGCAGCGCCCCGGGCGGCGATGGAAACACCATATATTTT. This codes for CSAPGGDGNTIYF.

This clone has just one count. The rearrangement joins TRBV28 to TRBJ2-3; 10 bases fit TRBD1. The V gene end was trimmed by 5 bases and the J gene end by 4 bases; junction bases not matched to a gene: 6. The CDR3 is 15 amino acids. Germline values: CDR1 MDHEN, CDR2 SYDVKM. For the CDR3, the DNA is TGTGCCAGCAGTGGCCCCGGGACAGGGGCAGATACGCAGTATTTT. Protein sequence: CASSGPGTGADTQYF.

The chain uses TRBV6-5 and TRBJ2-2, with unresolved D. This CDR3 is 14 amino acids long. With 0 bases removed from V and 4 bases from J, the gap between germline ends came to 6 bases. Germline V CDR1 and CDR2: MNHEY, SVGAGI. The CDR3 spells CASSYSGITGELFF. CDR3 sequence (DNA): TGTGCCAGCAGTTACTCCGGTATCACCGGGGAGCTGTTTTTT.

The V and J genes are TRBV11-2 and TRBJ1-1; D uncertain. CDR1 and CDR2 from the germline V gene are SGHAT and FQNNGV. The CDR3 consists of 15 residues. V was trimmed by 0 bases and J by 1 base, leaving 9 bases between them. The CDR3 DNA is TGTGCCAGCAGCTTAGAGGGAGAGGGGAACACTGAAGCTTTCTTT. Encoded protein: CASSLEGEGNTEAFF.

This clone was counted a single time. The chain uses TRBV18 and TRBJ1-5; a possible D gene is TRBD1 (5 bases). Looked up from germline, CDR1 is KGHSH and CDR2 is LQKENI. V lost 3 bases and J lost 0, with 9 bases in between. This CDR3 spans 15 amino acids. The CDR3 protein is CASSPRVGSNQPQHF. The CDR3 DNA is TGTGCCAGCTCACCCAGGGTGGGTAGCAATCAGCCCCAGCATTTT. Using reference TRBV18 and TRBJ1-5 for the parts outside the CDR3, the full variable domain is NAGVMQNPRHLVRRRGQEARLRCSPMKGHSHVYWYRQLPEEGLKFMVYLQKENIIDESGMPKERFSAEFPKEGPSILRIQQVVRGDSAAYFCASSPRVGSNQPQHFGDGTRLSIL.

The J gene is TRBJ1-3, the V gene TRBV6-5, with D perhaps matching TRBD1 (5 bases). Germline loops: CDR1 MNHEY, CDR2 SVGAGI. The V and J ends lost 6 bases and 11 bases respectively, with 23 bases between them. The CDR3 spans 15 residues. The CDR3 DNA is TGTGCCAGCAGCCCCGGCCAGGGTGTGGGAAGGGCCATATATTTT. Residues: CASSPGQGVGRAIYF.

The chain recombines TRBV7-9 with TRBJ1-5; 7 bases map to TRBD1. Germline CDR1 is SEHNR and CDR2 is FQNEAQ (reference sequence). The CDR3 length is 15 residues. V lost 3 bases and J lost 5; bases outside the gene matches: 7. CDR3 sequence reads: CASSLGGTADQPQHF. The CDR3, as DNA: TGTGCCAGCAGCTTGGGCGGGACAGCGGATCAGCCCCAGCATTTT.

The chain is built from TRBV11-2 and TRBJ2-7, with D perhaps TRBD2 (7 bases). The CDR3 is made up of 16 amino acids. Trimming pared 3 bases from V and 5 bases from J, leaving 20 bases between. The germline gives CDR1 SGHAT, CDR2 FQNNGV. The CDR3 DNA reads as TGTGCCAGCAGCTTCAGGCAGGGAGGGGGAGTAGACGAGCAGTACTTC. Amino acids: CASSFRQGGGVDEQYF.

The chain carries TRBV4-2 and TRBJ1-1; D gene uncertain. Germline V CDR1 and CDR2: LGHNA, YNFKEQ. V was trimmed by 4 bases and J by 5 bases, leaving 11 bases between them. The CDR3 is 13 residues long. CDR3 loop: CASSPGGGTEAFF. CDR3 bases: TGTGCCAGCAGCCCAGGTGGTGGTACTGAAGCTTTCTTT.

This chain joins TRBV6-6 and TRBJ2-5; possible D gene TRBD1, 6 bases. CDR1 and CDR2 (germline): MNHNY, SVGAGI (reference sequence). This CDR3 region has 15 residues. V dropped 2 bases and J dropped 2 bases, with 12 bases sitting between them. For the CDR3, the DNA is TGTGCCAGCAGTTACACGGACAGCTTTCAAGAGACCCAGTACTTC. This gives the protein CASSYTDSFQETQYF.

The count of this clone is one. The rearrangement joins TRBV5-4 to TRBJ1-3, with a weak D call TRBD1 (6 bases). Looked up from germline, CDR1 is SGHNT and CDR2 is YYREEE (reference sequence). The CDR3 covers 16 residues. V was pared by 4 bases and J by 0 bases, with 14 bases between. CDR3 residues: CASSPGAQSSGNTIYF. Written as DNA, the CDR3 is TGTGCCAGCAGCCCGGGGGCCCAGAGCTCTGGAAACACCATATATTTT. Full variable domain (rest looked up from reference TRBV5-4 and TRBJ1-3): ETGVTQSPTHLIKTRGQQVTLRCSSQSGHNTVSWYQQALGQGPQFIFQYYREEENGRGNFPPRFSGLQFPNYSSELNVNALELDDSALYLCASSPGAQSSGNTIYFGEGSWLTVV.

The genes are TRBV7-8 and TRBJ1-2, with 7 positions matching TRBD1. V lost 5 bases and J lost 8; bases outside the gene matches: 8. This CDR3 spans 13 amino acids. Germline CDR1 and CDR2: SGHVS and FQNEAQ. The CDR3 reads CASSADRARGYTF. The CDR3 nucleotides are TGTGCCAGCAGCGCTGACAGGGCCCGGGGCTACACCTTC. The full variable domain, with the rest looked up from reference TRBV7-8 and TRBJ1-2, is GAGVSQSPRYKVAKRGQDVALRCDPISGHVSLFWYQQALGQGPEFLTYFQNEAQLDKSGLPSDRFFAERPEGSVSTLKIQRTQQEDSAVYLCASSADRARGYTFGSGTRLTVV.

The J gene is TRBJ2-7, the V gene TRBV10-2; 8 nucleotides agree with TRBD1. The length of the CDR3 is 14 residues. The trim removed 4 bases at V and 7 bases at J, leaving 9 bases unmatched. Germline V gene sequence: CDR1 WSHSY, CDR2 SAAADI. In DNA, the CDR3 is TGCGCCAGCAGTGGATGGACAGGGACCGAGGAGCAGTACTTC. It translates to CASSGWTGTEEQYF.

The chain is built from TRBV19 and TRBJ1-2; D ambiguous. The CDR3 loop spans 15 amino acids. Germline loops: CDR1 LNHDA, CDR2 SQIVND (reference sequence). Deletions cut 4 bases from V and 0 bases from J, with 12 bases between. The CDR3 DNA reads as TGTGCCAGTAGTAGGGCCGCACAGTCTAACTATGGCTACACCTTC. It yields the protein CASSRAAQSNYGYTF. Together with reference TRBV19 and TRBJ1-2, the CDR3 gives the full variable domain: DGGITQSPKYLFRKEGQNVTLSCEQNLNHDAMYWYRQDPGQGLRLIYYSQIVNDFQKGDIAEGYSVSREKKESFPLTVTSAQKNPTAFYLCASSRAAQSNYGYTFGSGTRLTVV.

Comments on this clone: Other DNA sequences in this specimen translate into the identical CDR3. In DNA, the CDR3 is TGTGCCAGCAGCTCACTAGCGGCTAGCTCCTACGAGCAGTACTTC. This encodes CASSSLAASSYEQYF. The chain couples TRBV11-2 to TRBJ2-7, with 8 bases matching TRBD2. Losses at the gene ends were 4 bases for V and 0 bases for J; bases not matched to a gene: 5. The length of the CDR3 is 15 residues. Germline values: CDR1 SGHAT, CDR2 FQNNGV.

In DNA, the CDR3 is TGTGCCAGCAGCAGGGGCGGCGACTATGGCTACACCTTC. It codes for CASSRGGDYGYTF. This chain uses TRBV13 with TRBJ1-2, with TRBD1 as a possible D gene (5 bases). Germline CDR1 and CDR2: PRHDT and FYEKMQ (reference sequence). V was cut by 5 bases and J by 3 bases, with 10 bases left in between. CDR3 length: 13 amino acids.

Details on this clone: A much larger clonotype is one base distant, so this may be a read error. DNA for the CDR3: TGTGCCAGCAGCCGGGACATCTACGAGCAGTACTTC. The encoded protein is CASSRDIYEQYF. This chain uses TRBV6-1 with TRBJ2-7; D might be TRBD1 (6 bases). Per germline, CDR1 MNHNS and CDR2 SASEGT. The ends were cut back, 6 bases at V and 3 bases at J, with 9 bases in the middle. This CDR3 is built from 12 residues.

The V and J genes are TRBV27 and TRBJ2-3, with TRBD1 matching 7 bases. Germline loops: CDR1 MNHEY, CDR2 SMNVEV (reference sequence). V gave up 4 bases and J gave up 1 base; unmatched junction bases: 8. CDR3 length: 16 residues. The chain's CDR3 is CASSSPDRTGTDTQYF. For the CDR3, the DNA is TGTGCCAGCAGTTCTCCGGACAGGACGGGCACAGATACGCAGTATTTT.

The J gene is TRBJ2-3, the V gene TRBV27; the D gene could be TRBD1 or TRBD2 (5 bases each). Germline CDR1 MNHEY, CDR2 SMNVEV (reference sequence). The CDR3 is made up of 13 amino acids. The ends were cut back, 3 bases at V and 6 bases at J, with 10 bases in the middle. Here the CDR3 reads CASSLRGLDTQYF. In DNA, the CDR3 is TGTGCCAGCAGTTTGAGGGGTTTGGATACGCAGTATTTT.

V usage is TRBV2 and J usage is TRBJ1-5, with 8 bases aligning to TRBD1. CDR3 length equals 15 residues. V was pared by 6 bases and J by 0 bases, with 4 bases of the junction left unmatched. In germline, CDR1 is SNHLY, CDR2 FYNNEI. The CDR3: CASSGDRPSNQPQHF. CDR3 in DNA: TGTGCCAGCAGCGGGGACAGGCCTAGCAATCAGCCCCAGCATTTT.

The J gene is TRBJ2-2, the V gene TRBV19; no definite D call. This CDR3 contains 15 residues. V was trimmed by 5 bases and J by 0 bases, leaving 10 bases between them. The germline CDR1 and CDR2 sequences are LNHDA and SQIVND (reference sequence). Written as DNA, the CDR3 is TGTGCCAGTAGTCCACGGGTCACGAACACCGGGGAGCTGTTTTTT. Translation: CASSPRVTNTGELFF.

This sequence joins TRBV30 and TRBJ2-7; D is unresolved. The germline V and J ends were trimmed by 0 bases and 2 bases, with 8 bases remaining between them. Germline V gives CDR1 GTSNPN, CDR2 SVGIG (reference sequence). The CDR3 is 13 residues long. This CDR3 reads CAWSVHAAYEQYF. DNA of the CDR3: TGTGCCTGGAGTGTACACGCCGCCTACGAGCAGTACTTC.